Listed here is a single TCR beta chain. Repertoires were generated with immunoSEQ multiplex PCR, while TCRdb's copy carries only in-frame clones and drops some. The sample holds around 160,000 clones, 80% to 90% seen once. This sample stems from a study of blood T cell repertoires in COVID-19. In the study overall: T cells, B-cell-depleted T cells, or PBMCs supplied cDNA or gDNA.

From germline, CDR1 is MNHEY and CDR2 SVGAGI. Germline trimming cut 7 bases from V and 7 bases from J; bases unmatched to any gene: 7. This CDR3 contains 14 residues. The specimen sequenced was peripheral blood. This TCR was sampled from a woman aged 55-70 years with COVID-19, enrolled during active disease. This chain joins TRBV6-5 and TRBJ1-4; 9 bases fit TRBD1. The CDR3 sequence is CASTPTGGGEKLFF. CDR3 sequence (DNA): TGTGCCAGCACCCCTACAGGGGGCGGTGAAAAACTGTTTTTT.